Listed below are T cell receptor beta chains from one sample, sequenced in a study of T cells in Graves' hyperthyroidism and ophthalmopathy. TCRdb re-called the multiplex PCR reads through MiXCR, storing one row per CDR3 protein. The data contain approximately 300,000 distinct CDR3 sequences, over 15% of them singletons. What was sequenced was blood. These receptors all come from a woman in her fifties or sixties with Graves' ophthalmopathy. Both conserved end residues are part of each CDR3. D genes are given only for firm matches. The size of a clone is reported for some rows only, either as once, few or many, or as a class for expanded clones.

>many|TRBJ2-1|TRBD2|TRBV4-1
TGCGCCAGCAGCCAAGATCGGGCGGGAGGAAACGATGAGCAGTTCTTC
CASSQDRAGGNDEQFF
>few|TRBJ2-2|TRBD2|TRBV27
TGTGCCAGCAGTTTACTCATGTCGACGGGACTAGCGGGGGAGCTGTTTTTT
CASSLLMSTGLAGELFF
>many|TRBJ2-7|TRBD1|TRBV20-1
TGCAGTGCTATCCAGGGGACAGGGGACTACGAGCAGTACTTC
CSAIQGTGDYEQYF
>many|TRBJ1-1|-|TRBV3-1
TGTGCCAGCAGCCAAGACTTCGGACAGAAGAACACTGAAGCTTTCTTT
CASSQDFGQKNTEAFF
>many|TRBJ2-3|TRBD2|TRBV3-1
TGTGCCAGCAGCCCCCGGACTAGCGGGGGGGCCGTAGATACGCAGTATTTT
CASSPRTSGGAVDTQYF
>many|TRBJ2-5|-|TRBV6-2/TRBV6-3
TGTGCCAGCAGTTATCTCCAGGGGTATTTGGAGACCCAGTACTTC
CASSYLQGYLETQYF
>few|TRBJ1-2|TRBD1|TRBV5-4
TGTGCCAGCAGCCAGAGGGACAGGGGGCTCTATGGCTACACCTTC
CASSQRDRGLYGYTF
>many|TRBJ1-2|-|TRBV3-1
TGTGCCAGCAGCCAAGTTGGCGCGCCTGGCTATGGCTACACCTTC
CASSQVGAPGYGYTF
>-|TRBJ2-7|-|TRBV7-6
TGTGCCAGCAGCTTAAGATTGTCCCCGCGGACCGAGCAGTACTTC
CASSLRLSPRTEQYF
>many|TRBJ2-5|-|TRBV5-8
TGTGCCAGCAGCTTGGAGGCAGGGGCCTACCAAGAGACCCAGTACTTC
CASSLEAGAYQETQYF
>many|TRBJ2-7|-|TRBV6-1
TGTGCCAGCAGTGAACCGCAGGGGTTGGACGAGCAGTACTTC
CASSEPQGLDEQYF
>few|TRBJ2-5|-|TRBV14
TGTGCCAGCAGCCGGACGACAGGATACAGAACCCAGTACTTC
CASSRTTGYRTQYF
>few|TRBJ2-5|TRBD2|TRBV3-1
TGTGCCAGCAGCCCCGCCCCGACTAGCGGGGAGCAAGAGACCCAGTACTTC
CASSPAPTSGEQETQYF
>many|TRBJ2-5|-|TRBV2
TGTGCCAGCAGGGCCGACCAAGAGACCCAGTACTTC
CASRADQETQYF
>few|TRBJ2-2|TRBD1|TRBV18
TGTGCCAGCTCACTGATGACAGGGGCGAACACCGGGGAGCTGTTTTTT
CASSLMTGANTGELFF
>many|TRBJ1-5|-|TRBV20-1
TGCAGTGCTAGAGGGGCAATAGGAGGTCAGCCCCAGCATTTT
CSARGAIGGQPQHF
>-|TRBJ2-1|TRBD1|TRBV3-1
TGTGCCAGCAGCCAACCCGGGACAGGGGTTTTGAATGAGCAGTTCTTC
CASSQPGTGVLNEQFF
>-|TRBJ1-3|-|TRBV12-5
TGTGCTAGTGGCTCAAGGTGGACTGGAAACACCGTATATTTT
CASGSRWTGNTVYF
>-|TRBJ2-2|TRBD1|TRBV5-6
TGTGCCAGCCGATCCGGACAGGTTACAGTCGGGGAGCTGTTTTTT
CASRSGQVTVGELFF
>-|TRBJ1-4|-|TRBV12-3/TRBV12-4
TGTGCCAGCAGTTTACCATGGCAGAGTAATGAAAAACTGTTTTTT
CASSLPWQSNEKLFF
>-|TRBJ1-2|-|TRBV5-6
TGTGCCAGCAGCTTGGATCGTGCCGGGTATGGCTACATCTTC
CASSLDRAGYGYIF
>many|TRBJ2-7|-|TRBV7-9
TGTGCCAGCGGCACTGAACCCTACGAGCAGTACTTC
CASGTEPYEQYF
>many|TRBJ1-1|-|TRBV20-1
TGCAGTGCTAGAGTAGGAACGGAGGACACTGAAGCTTTCTTT
CSARVGTEDTEAFF
>-|TRBJ2-7|-|TRBV15
TGTGCCACCAGCAGAGGCCAGGGCTCCTACGAGCAGTACTTC
CATSRGQGSYEQYF
>many|TRBJ1-4|-|TRBV5-1
TGCGCCAGCTCTCAACAGGTTTCTAATGAAAAACTGTTTTTT
CASSQQVSNEKLFF
>-|TRBJ1-4|-|TRBV5-5
TGTGCCAGCGGGCGGGCAGTAACTAATGAAAAACTGTTTTTT
CASGRAVTNEKLFF
>-|TRBJ2-3|TRBD2|TRBV27
TGTGCCAGCTCCTCGGAGTGGGGCGGGGGAGAGACAGATACGCAGTATTTT
CASSSEWGGGETDTQYF
>-|TRBJ2-1|-|TRBV24-1
TGTGCCACCAGTCCTTCGGGTTACAATGAGCAGTTCTTC
CATSPSGYNEQFF
>-|TRBJ1-4|-|TRBV4-1
TGCGCCAGCAGCCAAGACCCAGGGGCCGGTAATGAAAAACTGTTTTTT
CASSQDPGAGNEKLFF
>-|TRBJ1-5|-|TRBV6-1
TGTGCCAGCAGTTCCATCAGGGGTACGGGGGATCAGCCCCAGCATTTT
CASSSIRGTGDQPQHF
>-|TRBJ1-1|TRBD1|TRBV5-1
TGCGCCAGCAGCTTCGGCCGGGCGGGACAGGGCGCGAACACTGAAGCTTTCTTT
CASSFGRAGQGANTEAFF
>many|TRBJ2-2|-|TRBV7-2
TGTGCCAGCAGCCTCCCCCCGGGCACCGGGGAGCTGTTTTTT
CASSLPPGTGELFF
>-|TRBJ2-3|-|TRBV5-1
TGCGCCAGCAGCTTGGCCGACGCTGAGGAGGACACGCAGTATTTT
CASSLADAEEDTQYF
>few|TRBJ2-2|TRBD2|TRBV29-1
TGCAGCGCCGGACTAGCGGGGGGGGAGCTGTTTTTT
CSAGLAGGELFF
>few|TRBJ1-4|-|TRBV4-1
TGCGCCAGCAGCCATTTCCAGGCGGGGGGTTTCAGGGACAACTATGAAAAACTGTTTTTT
CASSHFQAGGFRDNYEKLFF
>few|TRBJ2-3|-|TRBV24-1
TGTGCCACCAGTGATTTGGGGGGGGCGAGTTCAGATACGCAGTATTTT
CATSDLGGASSDTQYF
>many|TRBJ2-7|-|TRBV6-1
TGTGCCAGCAGTGAACGTAGGGACTTGCCCTACGAGCAGTACTTC
CASSERRDLPYEQYF
>many|TRBJ1-2|TRBD1|TRBV2
TGTGCCAGCAGTCGAACCACAGGGGGGGGTTATGGCTACACCTTC
CASSRTTGGGYGYTF
>-|TRBJ1-6|-|TRBV5-4
TGTGCCAGCAGCTTTGACAGAACCTATTCACCCCTCCACTTT
CASSFDRTYSPLHF
>many|TRBJ2-7|-|TRBV6-2/TRBV6-3
TGTGCCAGCAGTTACTCCTCGCCGAACGAGCAGTACTTC
CASSYSSPNEQYF
>-|TRBJ1-3|-|TRBV19
TGTGCCAGTACAGACTCTGGAAACACCATATATTTT
CASTDSGNTIYF
>many|TRBJ1-5|TRBD1|TRBV6-2/TRBV6-3
TGTGCCAGCAGTTACTCGAAGGGTCAGGGGGCTGGTCAGCCCCAGCATTTT
CASSYSKGQGAGQPQHF
>few|TRBJ1-3|-|TRBV7-9
TGTGCCAGCAGCTCCCCAAACAGGGATCCTGGAAACACCATATATTTT
CASSSPNRDPGNTIYF
>many|TRBJ1-6|-|TRBV2
TGTGCCAGCACCGAATTGGCAGACCATGATTCACCCCTCCACTTT
CASTELADHDSPLHF
>-|TRBJ2-7|-|TRBV5-4
TGTGCCAGCAGCACCTCCCTAACTTACGAGCAGTACTTC
CASSTSLTYEQYF
>-|TRBJ2-7|TRBD1|TRBV18
TGTGCCAGCTCACCACGGTCAGGGGGTACGTGGGAGCAGTACTTC
CASSPRSGGTWEQYF
>-|TRBJ2-2|-|TRBV20-1
TGCAGTGCTAGTTTGTGGGGTGGTACCGGGGAGCTGTTTTTT
CSASLWGGTGELFF
>-|TRBJ2-5|-|TRBV9
TGTGCCAGCAGCGTAGATGAGCGGAAGTACCAAGAGACCCAGTACTTC
CASSVDERKYQETQYF
>many|TRBJ1-5|-|TRBV7-2
TGTGCCAGCAGCTCAATGGGGGGAGGCAATCAGCCCCAGCATTTT
CASSSMGGGNQPQHF
>few|TRBJ2-5|-|TRBV6-5
TGTGCCAGCAGTTACACGGATGAGACCCAGTACTTC
CASSYTDETQYF
>many|TRBJ1-2|-|TRBV12-3/TRBV12-4
TGTGCCAGCAGTCCAACACCTCTTGGCTATGGCTACACCTTC
CASSPTPLGYGYTF
>many|TRBJ2-2|TRBD2|TRBV28
TGTGCCAGCAGTTTATTTCCGGGACTAGATATCGGGGAGCTGTTTTTT
CASSLFPGLDIGELFF